These 17 T cell receptor beta chains were all obtained from the same sample, sequenced in a study of cytomegalovirus exposure and HLA in healthy donors (dated by TCRdb to 2017 to 2019). Libraries were made using the immunoSEQ multiplex PCR assay. A mixture of 60 forward primers for TCR Vbeta segments and 13 reverse primers for TCR Jbeta segments was used in the multiplex PCR. TCRdb mirrors the immuneACCESS table, restricted to in-frame sequences. Some clones are absent from its copies; in checked studies, under half trace to an unresolved V gene, and the reason for the others is unknown. The sample table holds about 140,000 clones, of which roughly 83% were seen once. The ten largest clonotypes hold roughly 4% of the sample. Sequenced material: PBMCs. The receptors were sampled from a man aged 35 to 55 in good health and CMV-seropositive.

This clone has just a few counts. V gene TRBV4-1 combines with J gene TRBJ2-5; no definite D call. Germline V CDR1 and CDR2: MGHRA, YSYEKL. The CDR3 is made up of 15 amino acids. V lost 0 bases and J 1 base, leaving 9 bases between the germline ends. The DNA of the CDR3 is TGCGCCAGCAGCCAAGATATGACTGTCCAAGAGACCCAGTACTTC. Translating gives CASSQDMTVQETQYF.

As regards this clone: One junction end does not reproduce the germline sequence, and a read error may be involved. The chain links TRBV18 to TRBJ2-5; D may be TRBD2 (6 bases). The CDR3 has 12 amino acids. Germline assignment: CDR1 KGHSH and CDR2 LQKENI. DNA of the CDR3: TGTGCCAGCTCGCCCTCGGGGGACGGCCCGCACTTC. The encoded protein is CASSPSGDGPHF.

This chain joins TRBV5-4 and TRBJ1-2; D might be TRBD1 (5 bases). This CDR3 region has 13 residues. Germline loops: CDR1 SGHNT, CDR2 YYREEE (reference sequence). V was clipped by 4 bases and J by 0 bases, with 7 bases between them. In DNA form, the CDR3 reads TGTGCCAGCAGCCGGACACCTAACTATGGCTACACCTTC. Protein: CASSRTPNYGYTF.

V usage is TRBV6-5 and J usage is TRBJ2-3, with 8 bases that match TRBD2. Per the germline V gene, CDR1 is MNHEY and CDR2 is SVGAGI. CDR3 size: 14 residues. With V trimmed by 4 bases and J by 4 bases, 4 bases remained unmatched. CDR3 DNA sequence: TGTGCCAGCAGTTCCTCGGGGGGGGCAGATACGCAGTATTTT. Residues: CASSSSGGADTQYF.

On this clone itself: One end of the junction does not line up with germline, which may come from a read error. The rearrangement uses TRBV28 and TRBJ2-7, with 7 bases fitting TRBD1. The CDR3 extends over 11 amino acids. Germline V CDR1 and CDR2: MDHEN, SYDVKM. CDR3 sequence: CASSLGTARSF. The CDR3 bases are TGTGCCAGCAGCCTAGGGACAGCTAGGTCTTTC.

The CDR3 spells CAATPVVPGELFF. CDR3 coding DNA: TGTGCAGCTACTCCTGTGGTTCCCGGGGAGCTGTTTTTT. The genes are TRBV6-1 and TRBJ2-2, with D uncertain. This CDR3 is built from 13 residues. Germline assignment: CDR1 MNHNS and CDR2 SASEGT.

The CDR3 spells CASSVGLGDRMNTEAFF. CDR3 nucleotides: TGTGCCAGCAGCGTAGGTCTTGGGGACAGGATGAACACTGAAGCTTTCTTT. The gene calls are TRBV9 and TRBJ1-1, with 8 bases lining up with TRBD1. The germline V gene has CDR1 SGDLS and CDR2 YYNGEE. The CDR3 extends over 17 amino acids. The V gene end was trimmed by 0 bases and the J gene end by 0 bases; junction bases not matched to a gene: 7.

The chain couples TRBV12-2 to TRBJ2-5; the D call TRBD1 from the table was never checked on the DNA. TRBV12-2 has pseudogene status. This CDR3 has 15 residues. The CDR3 sequence is CASRLAMTGKETQYF. The CDR3 DNA is TGTGCAAGTCGCTTAGCGATGACAGGGAAAGAGACCCAGTACTTC.

The rearrangement joins TRBV9 to TRBJ2-2; possible D gene TRBD2, 6 bases. CDR1 and CDR2 (germline): SGDLS, YYNGEE. The ends were cut back, 0 bases at V and 4 bases at J, with 10 bases in the middle. The CDR3 contains 15 residues. The chain's CDR3 is CASSVELAGTGELFF. Here the CDR3 DNA reads TGTGCCAGCAGCGTAGAACTAGCAGGCACCGGGGAGCTGTTTTTT. The whole variable domain, remainder taken from reference TRBV9 and TRBJ2-2, is DSGVTQTPKHLITATGQRVTLRCSPRSGDLSVYWYQQSLDQGLQFLIQYYNGEERAKGNILERFSAQQFPDLHSELNLSSLELGDSALYFCASSVELAGTGELFFGEGSRLTVL.

The CDR3: CAWTRSTNTEAFF. In DNA form, the CDR3 reads TGTGCCTGGACCCGTTCTACTAACACTGAAGCTTTCTTT. The chain couples TRBV30 to TRBJ1-1; D unclear. Per germline, CDR1 GTSNPN and CDR2 SVGIG (reference sequence). The CDR3 totals 13 residues. V lost 4 bases to trimming and J lost 2 bases, with 11 bases between them.

This sequence joins TRBV5-6 and TRBJ2-2; D is perhaps TRBD1 (5 bases). Germline values: CDR1 SGHDT, CDR2 YYEEEE. The CDR3 contains 14 residues. With 4 bases removed from V and 8 bases from J, the gap between germline ends came to 15 bases. The CDR3 reads CASSPIGVLGELFF. DNA of the CDR3: TGTGCCAGCAGCCCTATAGGGGTACTGGGGGAGCTGTTTTTT.

This clone has just a few counts. V usage is TRBV30 and J usage is TRBJ2-7; a possible D gene is TRBD2 (6 bases). Trimming removed 8 bases from V and 2 bases from J, with 19 bases in between. The CDR3 spans 14 residues. CDR1 is GTSNPN and CDR2 is SVGIG in the germline V gene (reference sequence). The CDR3 sequence: CAGTGGLTAYEQYF. The CDR3 DNA follows: TGTGCCGGCACTGGGGGACTTACTGCCTACGAGCAGTACTTC.

The CDR3 spells CASSKLGAGSHQYSNQPQHF. CDR3 coding DNA: TGTGCCAGCTCAAAGTTGGGGGCCGGATCCCATCAGTATAGCAATCAGCCCCAGCATTTT. The chain links TRBV27 to TRBJ1-5; D may be TRBD1 (6 bases). CDR1 and CDR2 from the germline V gene are MNHEY and SMNVEV (reference sequence). Between the trimmed V and J ends, which lost 8 bases and 0 bases, there was a span of 29 bases. The CDR3 length is 20 residues.

J is TRBJ2-7 and V is TRBV5-1; 11 bases agree with TRBD1. The V segment lost 4 bases and the J segment 5 bases; nucleotides outside the gene matches: 8. From germline, CDR1 is SGHRS and CDR2 YFSETQ. The CDR3 extends over 15 amino acids. DNA for the CDR3: TGCGCCAGCAGCCCCATGGACAGGGGGCGCGACGAGCAGTACTTC. The encoded protein is CASSPMDRGRDEQYF.

The chain uses TRBV5-1 and TRBJ1-1; D call uncertain. Trimming took off 0 bases at V and 8 bases at J, with 11 bases between the two ends. The germline V gene has CDR1 SGHRS and CDR2 YFSETQ. This CDR3 is built from 13 residues. The chain's CDR3 is CASSLAQELEAFF. In nucleotides, the CDR3 is TGCGCCAGCAGCTTGGCTCAGGAATTAGAAGCTTTCTTT.

V is TRBV11-3 and J is TRBJ2-5; D unclear. The CDR3 consists of 14 residues. Germline CDR1 reads SGHNT; CDR2 reads YENEEA. V was trimmed by 4 bases and J by 1 base, leaving 10 bases between them. CDR3 sequence reads: CASSSRHSQETQYF. The CDR3 DNA is TGTGCCAGCAGCTCCCGACATAGCCAAGAGACCCAGTACTTC.

The V and J genes are TRBV13 and TRBJ2-5; 15 positions agree with TRBD2. After removal of 5 bases from V and 2 bases from J, the junction contained 12 bases not matched to a gene. CDR1 PRHDT and CDR2 FYEKMQ come from the germline V gene (reference sequence). The CDR3 totals 19 residues. The CDR3 region is CASSLLPGTSGGRQETQYF. In DNA, the CDR3 is TGTGCCAGCAGCCTTTTACCCGGGACTAGCGGGGGGCGACAAGAGACCCAGTACTTC.